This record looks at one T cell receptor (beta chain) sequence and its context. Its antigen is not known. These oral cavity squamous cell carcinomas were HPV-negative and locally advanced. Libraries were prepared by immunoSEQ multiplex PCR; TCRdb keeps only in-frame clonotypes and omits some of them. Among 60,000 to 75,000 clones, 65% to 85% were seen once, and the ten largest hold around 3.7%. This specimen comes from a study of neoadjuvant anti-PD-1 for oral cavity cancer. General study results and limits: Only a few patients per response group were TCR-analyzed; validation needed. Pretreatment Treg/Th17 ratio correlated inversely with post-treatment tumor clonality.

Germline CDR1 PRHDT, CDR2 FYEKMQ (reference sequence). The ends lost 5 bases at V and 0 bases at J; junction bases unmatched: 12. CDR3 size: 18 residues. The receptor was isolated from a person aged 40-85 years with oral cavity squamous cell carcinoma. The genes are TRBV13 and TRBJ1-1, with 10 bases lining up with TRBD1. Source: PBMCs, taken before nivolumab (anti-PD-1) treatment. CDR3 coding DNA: TGTGCCAGCAGCGGCTCCGGGACAGGGGAGTACATGAACACTGAAGCTTTCTTT. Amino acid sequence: CASSGSGTGEYMNTEAFF.